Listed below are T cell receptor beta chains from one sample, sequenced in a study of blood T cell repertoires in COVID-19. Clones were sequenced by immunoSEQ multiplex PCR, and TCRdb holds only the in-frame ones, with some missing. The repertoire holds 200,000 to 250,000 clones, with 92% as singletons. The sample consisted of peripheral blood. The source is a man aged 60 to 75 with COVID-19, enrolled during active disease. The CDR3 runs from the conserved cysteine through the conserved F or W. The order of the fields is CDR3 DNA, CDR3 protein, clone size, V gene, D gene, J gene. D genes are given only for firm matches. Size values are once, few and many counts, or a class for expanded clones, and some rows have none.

CDR3nt: TGTGCCAGCAGTGATCGGGTAGCCGGAAACACCATATATTTT
CDR3aa: CASSDRVAGNTIYF
abundance: NA
v_gene: TRBV25-1
d_gene: NA
j_gene: TRBJ1-3

CDR3nt: TGTGCCAGCAGTTCCAGGGGTGGTCAGCCCCAGCATTTT
CDR3aa: CASSSRGGQPQHF
abundance: NA
v_gene: TRBV12-3/TRBV12-4
d_gene: NA
j_gene: TRBJ1-5

CDR3nt: TGTGCCAGCAGGGGGGGACAGGGCGGCACCTACGAGCAGTACTTC
CDR3aa: CASRGGQGGTYEQYF
abundance: NA
v_gene: TRBV6-5
d_gene: TRBD1
j_gene: TRBJ2-7

CDR3nt: TGTGCCAGCAGCTCAGGCCCGACTAGGGGCCCTAATGGCTACACCTTC
CDR3aa: CASSSGPTRGPNGYTF
abundance: NA
v_gene: TRBV11-2
d_gene: NA
j_gene: TRBJ1-2

CDR3nt: TGTGCCAGCAGCGAGCCCCCGGGACTAGCCAACACAGATACGCAGTATTTT
CDR3aa: CASSEPPGLANTDTQYF
abundance: NA
v_gene: TRBV28
d_gene: TRBD2
j_gene: TRBJ2-3

CDR3nt: TGTGCCAGCAGCTTACAGGGTGGGAATTCACCCCTCCACTTT
CDR3aa: CASSLQGGNSPLHF
abundance: few
v_gene: TRBV5-5
d_gene: NA
j_gene: TRBJ1-6

CDR3nt: TGTGCCAGCAGCTCTCGGACAGGGGGCGACACTGAAGCTTTCTTT
CDR3aa: CASSSRTGGDTEAFF
abundance: once
v_gene: TRBV5-4
d_gene: TRBD1
j_gene: TRBJ1-1

CDR3nt: TGTGCCAGCAGTTATACCGCAGGGCCCTATGGCTACACCTTC
CDR3aa: CASSYTAGPYGYTF
abundance: NA
v_gene: TRBV7-2
d_gene: NA
j_gene: TRBJ1-2

CDR3nt: TGTGCCACCAGCAACTTGGGACTTGAAGCTTTCTTT
CDR3aa: CATSNLGLEAFF
abundance: NA
v_gene: TRBV15
d_gene: NA
j_gene: TRBJ1-1

CDR3nt: TGTGCCAGCAGTCGAGGACAGGGAGGAGAAAAACTGTTTTTT
CDR3aa: CASSRGQGGEKLFF
abundance: NA
v_gene: TRBV28
d_gene: TRBD1
j_gene: TRBJ1-4

CDR3nt: TGTGCCAGCAGCTTATCGGGTCTCACAGATACGCAGTATTTT
CDR3aa: CASSLSGLTDTQYF
abundance: NA
v_gene: TRBV11-2
d_gene: NA
j_gene: TRBJ2-3

CDR3nt: TGTGCCAGCAGCTTGGAACAACCCAATTCACCCCTCCACTTT
CDR3aa: CASSLEQPNSPLHF
abundance: NA
v_gene: TRBV5-4
d_gene: NA
j_gene: TRBJ1-6

CDR3nt: TGTGCCAGCTCCAGACAAGGGGCTTTGGTTTACGAGCAGTACTTC
CDR3aa: CASSRQGALVYEQYF
abundance: NA
v_gene: TRBV27
d_gene: NA
j_gene: TRBJ2-7

CDR3nt: TGTGCCAGCAGTTATCAGGCTATGGTGAACACTGAAGCTTTCTTT
CDR3aa: CASSYQAMVNTEAFF
abundance: NA
v_gene: TRBV6-5
d_gene: NA
j_gene: TRBJ1-1

CDR3nt: TGTGCCAGCAGTCCGCAGCCCAAGCCGCGGGGGGTACCGAGGGAAGCTTTCTTT
CDR3aa: CASSPQPKPRGVPREAFF
abundance: NA
v_gene: TRBV27
d_gene: NA
j_gene: TRBJ1-1

CDR3nt: TGTGCCAGCAGTCCCCCTTACCCCGGTTTAGCGAGTAGCACAGATACGCAGTATTTT
CDR3aa: CASSPPYPGLASSTDTQYF
abundance: NA
v_gene: TRBV28
d_gene: NA
j_gene: TRBJ2-3

CDR3nt: TGTGCCAGCTCACCGCGGTTTTCCATGAACACTGAAGCTTTCTTT
CDR3aa: CASSPRFSMNTEAFF
abundance: once
v_gene: TRBV18
d_gene: NA
j_gene: TRBJ1-1

CDR3nt: TGTGCCAGCAGCCAAGTACAAGAAGGGGGCGAGCAGTACTTC
CDR3aa: CASSQVQEGGEQYF
abundance: NA
v_gene: TRBV3-1/TRBV3-2
d_gene: NA
j_gene: TRBJ2-7

CDR3nt: TGTGCCAGCAGCTTCCAGGGAATAAACACTGAAGCTTTCTTT
CDR3aa: CASSFQGINTEAFF
abundance: once
v_gene: TRBV5-4
d_gene: NA
j_gene: TRBJ1-1

CDR3nt: TGTGCCAGTAGTCCGGGGACTAGCGCCAACAATGAGCAGTTCTTC
CDR3aa: CASSPGTSANNEQFF
abundance: NA
v_gene: TRBV19
d_gene: TRBD2
j_gene: TRBJ2-1

CDR3nt: TGTGCCAGCAGCGTTTCGACTAGCGGGACCTTGATGAACTCCTACAATGAGCAGTTCTTC
CDR3aa: CASSVSTSGTLMNSYNEQFF
abundance: NA
v_gene: TRBV9
d_gene: TRBD2
j_gene: TRBJ2-1

CDR3nt: TGTGCCAGCAGACCGGGACAGGGAAGGACTGAAGCTTTCTTT
CDR3aa: CASRPGQGRTEAFF
abundance: NA
v_gene: TRBV28
d_gene: TRBD1
j_gene: TRBJ1-1

CDR3nt: TGTGCCAGCAGCCCCGCCCAAGCACCCTACAATGAGCAGTTCTTC
CDR3aa: CASSPAQAPYNEQFF
abundance: NA
v_gene: TRBV7-3
d_gene: NA
j_gene: TRBJ2-1

CDR3nt: TGTGCCAGCAGCTCCTACAATGAAAAACTGTTTTTT
CDR3aa: CASSSYNEKLFF
abundance: NA
v_gene: TRBV7-2
d_gene: NA
j_gene: TRBJ1-4

CDR3nt: TGTGCCAGCAGCCATCGGACAGGCAATGAGCAGTTCTTC
CDR3aa: CASSHRTGNEQFF
abundance: NA
v_gene: TRBV28
d_gene: TRBD1
j_gene: TRBJ2-1

CDR3nt: TGTGCCAGCAGCGTAGGACTAGCGGGACCAAACAATGAGCAGTTCTTC
CDR3aa: CASSVGLAGPNNEQFF
abundance: NA
v_gene: TRBV9
d_gene: TRBD2
j_gene: TRBJ2-1

CDR3nt: TGTGCCAGCAGCTTCCCTAGGGGGAACTATGGCTACACCTTC
CDR3aa: CASSFPRGNYGYTF
abundance: NA
v_gene: TRBV5-4
d_gene: NA
j_gene: TRBJ1-2

CDR3nt: TGTGCCAGCAGTTCGGGACAGTGGGGCACTGAAGCTTTCTTT
CDR3aa: CASSSGQWGTEAFF
abundance: NA
v_gene: TRBV28
d_gene: TRBD1
j_gene: TRBJ1-1

CDR3nt: TGTGCCAGCAGCCCTAGCGGGAGCTACGAGCAGTACTTC
CDR3aa: CASSPSGSYEQYF
abundance: NA
v_gene: TRBV7-2
d_gene: TRBD2
j_gene: TRBJ2-7

CDR3nt: TGTGCCAGCAGCTTGGTAGGGACAGGGGGCGCGGAGACCCAGTACTTC
CDR3aa: CASSLVGTGGAETQYF
abundance: NA
v_gene: TRBV5-5
d_gene: TRBD1
j_gene: TRBJ2-5

CDR3nt: TGCGCCAGCAGCCAAGATAGGTTGGACTTCCTAAGCTCCTATAATTCACCCCTCCACTTT
CDR3aa: CASSQDRLDFLSSYNSPLHF
abundance: NA
v_gene: TRBV4-3
d_gene: NA
j_gene: TRBJ1-6

CDR3nt: TGCGCCAGCAGCGAGGACAGCTATAATTCACCCCTCCACTTT
CDR3aa: CASSEDSYNSPLHF
abundance: NA
v_gene: TRBV5-1
d_gene: NA
j_gene: TRBJ1-6

CDR3nt: TGCAGCGTTGAAGGGGGACAGGGTAATGAAAAACTGTTTTTT
CDR3aa: CSVEGGQGNEKLFF
abundance: NA
v_gene: TRBV29-1
d_gene: TRBD1
j_gene: TRBJ1-4

CDR3nt: TGTGCCAGCAGCGTCGGCTTCTCAGGCTACGAGCAGTACTTC
CDR3aa: CASSVGFSGYEQYF
abundance: NA
v_gene: TRBV9
d_gene: NA
j_gene: TRBJ2-7

CDR3nt: TGTGCCATCAGTGACGGACCCGGGAAGGAAAAACTGTTTTTT
CDR3aa: CAISDGPGKEKLFF
abundance: NA
v_gene: TRBV10-3
d_gene: NA
j_gene: TRBJ1-4

CDR3nt: TGCGCCAGCAGCATCCAACAGGGGGCACAAGCTAACTATGGCTACACCTTC
CDR3aa: CASSIQQGAQANYGYTF
abundance: NA
v_gene: TRBV4-1
d_gene: TRBD1
j_gene: TRBJ1-2

CDR3nt: TGTGCCAGCAGCTTAAAAGTCCTGAGGGATTCCTCAGAGACCCAGTACTTC
CDR3aa: CASSLKVLRDSSETQYF
abundance: NA
v_gene: TRBV13
d_gene: NA
j_gene: TRBJ2-5

CDR3nt: TGTGCCAGCAGTGAAGTTGGCAGTACCTATGGCTACACCTTC
CDR3aa: CASSEVGSTYGYTF
abundance: once
v_gene: TRBV6-1
d_gene: NA
j_gene: TRBJ1-2

CDR3nt: TGCGCCAGCAGCGGGGGGGCATACGAGCAGTACTTC
CDR3aa: CASSGGAYEQYF
abundance: NA
v_gene: TRBV5-1
d_gene: NA
j_gene: TRBJ2-7

CDR3nt: TGTGCCAGCAGTACGACGGACAGGGTTAATTCACCCCTCCACTTT
CDR3aa: CASSTTDRVNSPLHF
abundance: NA
v_gene: TRBV27
d_gene: TRBD1
j_gene: TRBJ1-6

CDR3nt: TGTGCCAGCTTCCCGAGCCTTTCGGGGGGGGGTAACTACGAGCAGTACTTC
CDR3aa: CASFPSLSGGGNYEQYF
abundance: NA
v_gene: TRBV28
d_gene: TRBD2
j_gene: TRBJ2-7

CDR3nt: TGTGCCAGCAGCCCGACTAGCGGGGCCTTCGATGAGCAGTTCTTC
CDR3aa: CASSPTSGAFDEQFF
abundance: NA
v_gene: TRBV7-9
d_gene: TRBD2
j_gene: TRBJ2-1

CDR3nt: TGTGCCAGCACCCCCGGGACTAGAATCACCGGGGAGCTGTTTTTT
CDR3aa: CASTPGTRITGELFF
abundance: NA
v_gene: TRBV7-8
d_gene: TRBD2
j_gene: TRBJ2-2

CDR3nt: TGTGCCAGCAGCGTCCGCCAGTTTAACTATGGCTACACCTTC
CDR3aa: CASSVRQFNYGYTF
abundance: NA
v_gene: TRBV5-5
d_gene: NA
j_gene: TRBJ1-2

CDR3nt: TGTGCCAGCAGCGCCGGACAGGGAACCACCGGGGAGCTGTTTTTT
CDR3aa: CASSAGQGTTGELFF
abundance: NA
v_gene: TRBV9
d_gene: TRBD1
j_gene: TRBJ2-2

CDR3nt: TGTGCCAGCAGCCGCTTTGCTTTGACTAGCGGGCCTTACAATGAGCAGTTCTTC
CDR3aa: CASSRFALTSGPYNEQFF
abundance: NA
v_gene: TRBV7-2
d_gene: TRBD2
j_gene: TRBJ2-1

CDR3nt: TGTGCCGGCGGGGCAGTGAGCACAGATACGCAGTATTTT
CDR3aa: CAGGAVSTDTQYF
abundance: NA
v_gene: TRBV10-3
d_gene: NA
j_gene: TRBJ2-3

CDR3nt: TGTGCCACCACAGCGGGGACAGGGGGCACCGGGGAGCTGTTTTTT
CDR3aa: CATTAGTGGTGELFF
abundance: NA
v_gene: TRBV2
d_gene: TRBD1
j_gene: TRBJ2-2